Below are 23 T cell receptor beta chains sequenced from a single sample in a study of OX40 agonist ivuxolimab in advanced cancers. Sequencing was performed with immunoSEQ multiplex PCR; in TCRdb, only in-frame clones are kept and a portion is missing. Seen here are some 65,000 clones, roughly 85% observed once, and the top ten hold about 4.1%. Sequencing was performed on CD4+ or CD8+ T cells sorted from blood, taken in a trial of the OX40 agonist ivuxolimab. These receptors originate from an adult with an advanced solid tumor such as melanoma, head and neck, liver or kidney cancer.

V usage is TRBV28 and J usage is TRBJ1-2; D perhaps matches TRBD1 (6 bases). Germline CDR1 reads MDHEN; CDR2 reads SYDVKM. The CDR3 spans 14 residues. Trimming shortened V by 5 bases and J by 4 bases, and 14 bases separated the two germline ends. The CDR3 spells CASSPNRASYGYTF. CDR3 sequence (DNA): TGTGCCAGCAGTCCTAACAGGGCCTCCTATGGCTACACCTTC.

The rearrangement links TRBV7-6 to TRBJ2-1, with D perhaps matching TRBD1 or TRBD2 (5 bases each). V lost 2 bases and J 10 bases, leaving 21 bases between the germline ends. Germline-derived CDR1 and CDR2 are SGHVS and FNYEAQ. The CDR3 totals 16 residues. CDR3 protein: CASSLSGTVTAGEQFF. Written as DNA, the CDR3 is TGTGCCAGCAGCTTAAGTGGGACGGTGACCGCTGGCGAGCAGTTCTTC.

A remark on this clone: Other DNA sequences in this sample translate to the same CDR3. This chain joins TRBV6-5 and TRBJ2-7, with 10 bases matching TRBD1. After removal of 2 bases from V and 4 bases from J, the junction contained 2 bases not matched to a gene. The CDR3 covers 14 residues. The germline V gene has CDR1 MNHEY and CDR2 SVGAGI. In DNA form, the CDR3 reads TGTGCCAGCAGTTACCGGGACAGGGGTTACGAGCAGTACTTC. It is translated as CASSYRDRGYEQYF.

By frequency in the sample, this clone is medium-sized. The rearrangement links TRBV27 to TRBJ2-5, with a possible D match to TRBD1 (5 bases). CDR1 and CDR2 (germline): MNHEY, SMNVEV (reference sequence). V lost 0 bases and J lost 5, with 13 bases in between. This CDR3 has 15 residues. This chain's CDR3 is CASSLSGQGYETQYF. The CDR3 DNA follows: TGTGCCAGCAGTTTATCCGGGCAGGGATATGAGACCCAGTACTTC.

V and J are TRBV27 and TRBJ2-2; 8 bases map to TRBD2. The length of the CDR3 is 15 residues. Per the germline V gene, CDR1 is MNHEY and CDR2 is SMNVEV (reference sequence). The V segment lost 2 bases and the J segment 4 bases; nucleotides outside the gene matches: 3. CDR3 sequence (DNA): TGTGCCAGCAGTTTAAGCGGGAGAGGCACCGGGGAGCTGTTTTTT. Residues: CASSLSGRGTGELFF.

The V call is TRBV6-5, the J call TRBJ2-7; D perhaps matches TRBD2 (5 bases). V was clipped by 8 bases and J by 3 bases, with 11 bases between them. Germline V CDR1 and CDR2: MNHEY, SVGAGI. The CDR3 contains 12 residues. DNA of the CDR3: TGTGCCAGCGGGGTAGGACTCTACGAGCAGTACTTC. Its protein is CASGVGLYEQYF.

This chain connects TRBV14 to TRBJ2-3; 7 bases line up with TRBD2. The ends lost 6 bases at V and 4 bases at J; junction bases unmatched: 4. Germline V gene data show CDR1 as SGHDN and CDR2 as FVKESK. The CDR3 is made up of 13 amino acids. The CDR3 is CASRSGGPDTQYF. CDR3 sequence (DNA): TGTGCCAGCAGGTCGGGGGGACCAGATACGCAGTATTTT.

The chain carries TRBV11-3 and TRBJ2-3; D is perhaps TRBD1 (5 bases). Trimming took 1 base from V and 5 from J, leaving 13 bases between them. The germline CDR1 and CDR2 sequences are SGHNT and YENEEA. The CDR3 spans 15 residues. Here the CDR3 reads CASSLGGNSGDTQYF. CDR3 in DNA: TGTGCCAGCAGCTTAGGGGGCAACTCCGGAGATACGCAGTATTTT.

V and J are TRBV19 and TRBJ2-1, with TRBD2 identical over 7 bases. Germline V gene data show CDR1 as LNHDA and CDR2 as SQIVND (reference sequence). J gave up 0 bases and V 4 bases, and 6 bases lay outside the gene matches. The CDR3 loop spans 16 amino acids. The CDR3 reads CASSNLGGSSYNEQFF. The CDR3 DNA follows: TGTGCCAGTAGTAACCTCGGCGGGAGCTCCTACAATGAGCAGTTCTTC.

This chain joins TRBV5-4 and TRBJ2-1, with D perhaps given as TRBD1 or TRBD2 (5 bases each). Trimming removed 3 bases from V and 0 bases from J, with 13 bases in between. The CDR3 is 16 residues long. CDR1 is SGHNT, CDR2 YYREEE, per germline (reference sequence). CDR3 coding DNA: TGTGCCAGCAGCTCTCCCGGGACGGTCTCCTACAATGAGCAGTTCTTC. Protein product: CASSSPGTVSYNEQFF.

The chain employs TRBV5-1 and TRBJ1-1, with D unclear. Germline values: CDR1 SGHRS, CDR2 YFSETQ. Between the trimmed V and J ends, which lost 1 base and 1 base, there was a span of 11 bases. This CDR3 contains 15 residues. This CDR3 is CASSLSRVTNTEAFF. The CDR3 region has the DNA TGCGCCAGCAGCTTGTCACGGGTCACGAACACTGAAGCTTTCTTT.

The CDR3 is CASSFTVEGNTIYF. Written as DNA, the CDR3 is TGTGCCAGCAGCTTTACGGTAGAGGGAAACACCATATATTTT. The genes are TRBV5-8 and TRBJ1-3, with D uncertain. Germline V gene data show CDR1 as SGHTS and CDR2 as YDEGEE. With 2 bases removed from V and 4 bases from J, the gap between germline ends came to 10 bases. The CDR3 totals 14 residues.

The V and J genes are TRBV10-1 and TRBJ1-1; 7 bases match TRBD1. This CDR3 is 14 amino acids long. With 0 bases clipped from V and 6 bases from J, the junction kept 4 bases outside the gene matches. Germline V gives CDR1 WNHNN, CDR2 SYGVQD (reference sequence). CDR3 DNA: TGCGCCAGCAGTGAGTCGAGGGGGCTGGCTGAAGCTTTCTTT. This sequence encodes CASSESRGLAEAFF.

The chain recombines TRBV7-8 with TRBJ2-7; possible D gene TRBD1, 6 bases. CDR1 SGHVS and CDR2 FQNEAQ come from the germline V gene. Trimming stripped 3 bases from V and 0 bases from J, with 15 bases between. This CDR3 is 16 amino acids long. Here the CDR3 DNA reads TGTGCCAGCAGCTTGAGAACAGGGATTCCCTCCTACGAGCAGTACTTC. Protein: CASSLRTGIPSYEQYF.

DNA for the CDR3: TGTGCCAGCTCACCCCCCCCTTCGTTGGGATCTAGCACAGATACGCAGTATTTT. Encoded protein: CASSPPPSLGSSTDTQYF. The J gene is TRBJ2-3, the V gene TRBV18; no clear D. Germline V gene data show CDR1 as KGHSH and CDR2 as LQKENI. The CDR3 is 18 amino acids. The V and J ends lost 3 bases and 0 bases respectively, with 19 bases between them.

This sequence joins TRBV9 and TRBJ2-1; tentatively, D is TRBD1 (6 bases). The CDR3 runs to 15 residues. The germline CDR1 and CDR2 sequences are SGDLS and YYNGEE. The ends were cut back, 0 bases at V and 2 bases at J, with 9 bases in the middle. DNA for the CDR3: TGTGCCAGCAGCGTAGAAGAGGGGGCCTACAATGAGCAGTTCTTC. Translating gives CASSVEEGAYNEQFF.

The rearrangement joins TRBV28 to TRBJ2-7; D assignment may be TRBD1 or TRBD2 (5 bases each). In germline, CDR1 is MDHEN, CDR2 SYDVKM. This CDR3 is built from 16 residues. Trimming removed 3 bases at V and 4 bases at J, with 19 bases between. CDR3 region: CASSFRGHLTRYEQYF. CDR3 bases: TGTGCCAGCAGTTTTCGGGGCCATCTGACCCGATACGAGCAGTACTTC. Looking up the rest from reference TRBV28 and TRBJ2-7 gives the full variable domain: DVKVTQSSRYLVKRTGEKVFLECVQDMDHENMFWYRQDPGLGLRLIYFSYDVKMKEKGDIPEGYSVSREKKERFSLILESASTNQTSMYLCASSFRGHLTRYEQYFGPGTRLTVT.

The chain uses TRBV7-9 and TRBJ2-1; no clear D gene. The CDR3 extends over 11 amino acids. Germline V lookup: CDR1 SEHNR, CDR2 FQNEAQ (reference sequence). Trimming removed 3 bases at V and 10 bases at J, with 7 bases between. This chain's CDR3 is CASSFKEEQFF. CDR3 sequence (DNA): TGTGCCAGCAGCTTTAAGGAAGAGCAGTTCTTC.

Judged by abundance, this clone is medium-sized (0.01 to 0.1%). V and J are TRBV5-1 and TRBJ1-4; D gene unclear. Trimming took off 0 bases at V and 6 bases at J, with 12 bases between the two ends. Germline lookup yields CDR1 SGHRS and CDR2 YFSETQ. The CDR3 consists of 15 residues. The CDR3 loop is CASSLVAGGHEKLFF. Written as DNA, the CDR3 is TGCGCCAGCAGCTTGGTAGCGGGAGGGCATGAAAAACTGTTTTTT.

The genes are TRBV10-3 and TRBJ1-5; D not resolved. V lost 0 bases and J lost 6, with 6 bases in between. CDR3 length: 13 residues. CDR1 is ENHRY, CDR2 SYGVKD, per germline. The CDR3: CAISESTSQPQHF. As DNA, the CDR3 is TGTGCCATCAGTGAGTCTACCAGTCAGCCCCAGCATTTT.

This chain joins TRBV28 and TRBJ1-1, with unresolved D. The V gene lost 5 bases and the J gene lost 0 bases, with 13 bases spanning the gap. CDR3 length: 15 residues. The germline V gene has CDR1 MDHEN and CDR2 SYDVKM. CDR3: CASSPPAAMNTEAFF. The CDR3 coding sequence is TGTGCCAGCAGTCCCCCCGCGGCGATGAACACTGAAGCTTTCTTT.

The gene calls are TRBV1 and TRBJ2-6; whether TRBD1, the table's D call, matches the DNA was not checked. TRBV1 is marked as a pseudogene. CDR3 length: 14 residues. DNA of the CDR3: TGCACCAGCTGTGCACAAAGTCGGGCCAACGTCCTGACTTTC. Translating it yields CTSCAQSRANVLTF.

The chain recombines TRBV5-1 with TRBJ2-5; 9 bases fit TRBD1. The CDR3 spans 15 residues. Unmatched junction bases numbered 5, after V lost 0 bases and J lost 5 bases. Germline V gives CDR1 SGHRS, CDR2 YFSETQ. DNA for the CDR3: TGCGCCAGCAGCTTGGGAGGGACAGGGCCGGAGACCCAGTACTTC. Protein sequence: CASSLGGTGPETQYF.